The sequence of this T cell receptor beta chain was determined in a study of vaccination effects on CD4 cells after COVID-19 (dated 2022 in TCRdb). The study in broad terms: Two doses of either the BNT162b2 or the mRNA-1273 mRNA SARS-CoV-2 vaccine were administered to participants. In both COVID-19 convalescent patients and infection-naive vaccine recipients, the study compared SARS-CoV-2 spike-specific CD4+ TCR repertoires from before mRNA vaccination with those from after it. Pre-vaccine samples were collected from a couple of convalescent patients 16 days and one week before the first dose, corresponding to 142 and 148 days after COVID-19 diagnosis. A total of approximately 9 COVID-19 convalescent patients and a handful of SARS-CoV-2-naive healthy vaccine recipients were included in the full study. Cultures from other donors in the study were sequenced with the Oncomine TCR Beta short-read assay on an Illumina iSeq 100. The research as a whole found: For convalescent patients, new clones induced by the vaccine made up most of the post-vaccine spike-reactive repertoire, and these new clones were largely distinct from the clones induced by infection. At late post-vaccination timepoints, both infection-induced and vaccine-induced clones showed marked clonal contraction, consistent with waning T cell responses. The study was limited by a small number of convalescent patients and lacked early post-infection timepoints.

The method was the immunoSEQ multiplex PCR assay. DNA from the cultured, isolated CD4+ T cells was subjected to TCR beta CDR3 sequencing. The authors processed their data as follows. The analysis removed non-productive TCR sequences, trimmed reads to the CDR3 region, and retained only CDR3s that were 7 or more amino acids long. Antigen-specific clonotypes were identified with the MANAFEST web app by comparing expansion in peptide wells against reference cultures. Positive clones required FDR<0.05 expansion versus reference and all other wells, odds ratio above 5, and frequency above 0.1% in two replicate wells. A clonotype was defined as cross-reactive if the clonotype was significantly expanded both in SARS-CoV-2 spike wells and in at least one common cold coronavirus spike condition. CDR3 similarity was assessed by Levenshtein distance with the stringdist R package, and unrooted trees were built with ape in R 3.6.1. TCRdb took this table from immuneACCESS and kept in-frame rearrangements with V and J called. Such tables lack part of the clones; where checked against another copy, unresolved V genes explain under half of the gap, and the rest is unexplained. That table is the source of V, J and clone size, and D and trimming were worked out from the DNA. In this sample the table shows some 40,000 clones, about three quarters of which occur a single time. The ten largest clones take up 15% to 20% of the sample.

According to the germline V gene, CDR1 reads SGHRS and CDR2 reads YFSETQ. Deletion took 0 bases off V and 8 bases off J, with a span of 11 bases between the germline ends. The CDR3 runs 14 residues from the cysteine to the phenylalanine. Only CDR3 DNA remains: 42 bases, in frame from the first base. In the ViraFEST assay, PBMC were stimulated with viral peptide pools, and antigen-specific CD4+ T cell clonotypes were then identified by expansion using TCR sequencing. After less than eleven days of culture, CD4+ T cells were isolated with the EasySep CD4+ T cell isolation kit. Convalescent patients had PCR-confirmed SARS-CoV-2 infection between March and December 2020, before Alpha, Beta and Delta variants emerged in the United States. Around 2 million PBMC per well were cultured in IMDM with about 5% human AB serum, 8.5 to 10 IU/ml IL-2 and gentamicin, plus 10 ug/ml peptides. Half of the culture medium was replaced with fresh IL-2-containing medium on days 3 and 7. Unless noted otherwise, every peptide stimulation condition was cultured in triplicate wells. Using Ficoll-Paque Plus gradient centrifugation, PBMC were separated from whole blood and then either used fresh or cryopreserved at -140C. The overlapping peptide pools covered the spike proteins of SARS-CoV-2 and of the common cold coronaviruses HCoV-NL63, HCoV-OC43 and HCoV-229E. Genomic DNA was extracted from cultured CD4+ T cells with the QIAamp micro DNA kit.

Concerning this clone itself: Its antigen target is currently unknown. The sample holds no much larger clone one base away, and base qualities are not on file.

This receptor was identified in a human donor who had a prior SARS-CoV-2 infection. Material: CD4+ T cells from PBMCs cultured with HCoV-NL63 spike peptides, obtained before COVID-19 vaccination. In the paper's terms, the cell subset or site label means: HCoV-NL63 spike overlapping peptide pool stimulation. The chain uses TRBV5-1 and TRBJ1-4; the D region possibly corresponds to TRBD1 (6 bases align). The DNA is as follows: TGCGCCAGCAGCTTGGGGGGGGCTTGGGAAAAACTGTTTTTT. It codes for CASSLGGAWEKLFF.